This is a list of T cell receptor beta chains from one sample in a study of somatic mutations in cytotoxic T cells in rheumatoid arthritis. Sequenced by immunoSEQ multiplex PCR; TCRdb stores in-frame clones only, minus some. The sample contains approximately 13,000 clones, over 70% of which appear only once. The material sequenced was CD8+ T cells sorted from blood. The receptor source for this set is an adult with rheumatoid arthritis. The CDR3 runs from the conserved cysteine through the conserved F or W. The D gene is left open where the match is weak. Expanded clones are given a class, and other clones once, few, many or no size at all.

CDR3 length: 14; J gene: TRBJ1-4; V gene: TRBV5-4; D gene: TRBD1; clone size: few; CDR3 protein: CASSDTGGIGKLFF; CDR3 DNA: TGTGCCAGCAGCGATACAGGGGGCATCGGAAAACTGTTTTTT
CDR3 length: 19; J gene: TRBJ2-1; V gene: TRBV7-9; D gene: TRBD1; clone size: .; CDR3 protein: CASSLPRDRGRRSYNEQFF; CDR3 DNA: TGTGCCAGCAGCTTACCCCGGGACAGGGGGCGTAGGTCCTACAATGAGCAGTTCTTC
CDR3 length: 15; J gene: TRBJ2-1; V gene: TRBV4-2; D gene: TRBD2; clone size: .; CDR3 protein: CASSQVLAGYNEQFF; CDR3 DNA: TGTGCCAGCAGCCAAGTGCTAGCGGGGTACAATGAGCAGTTCTTC
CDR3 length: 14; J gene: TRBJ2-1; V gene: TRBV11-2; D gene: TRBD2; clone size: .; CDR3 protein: CASSSGLAGNEQFF; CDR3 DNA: TGTGCCAGCAGCTCAGGACTAGCGGGCAATGAGCAGTTCTTC
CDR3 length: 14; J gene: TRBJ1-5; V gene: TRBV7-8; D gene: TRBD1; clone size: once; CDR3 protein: CASSLDRDYQPQHF; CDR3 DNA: TGTGCCAGCAGCTTGGACAGGGATTATCAGCCCCAGCATTTT
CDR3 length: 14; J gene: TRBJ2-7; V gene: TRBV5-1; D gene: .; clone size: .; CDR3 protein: CASSLVPGRYEQYF; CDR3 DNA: TGCGCCAGCAGCTTGGTTCCAGGGAGGTACGAGCAGTACTTC
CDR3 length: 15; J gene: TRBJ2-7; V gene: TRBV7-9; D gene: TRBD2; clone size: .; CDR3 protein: CASSPRGGGTTEQYF; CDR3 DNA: TGTGCCAGCAGCCCCCGGGGGGGTGGGACGACCGAGCAGTACTTC
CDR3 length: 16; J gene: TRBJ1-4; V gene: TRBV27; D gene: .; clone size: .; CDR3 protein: CASSPAVDRNNEKLFF; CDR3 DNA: TGTGCCAGCAGCCCCGCGGTCGACCGGAATAATGAAAAACTGTTTTTT
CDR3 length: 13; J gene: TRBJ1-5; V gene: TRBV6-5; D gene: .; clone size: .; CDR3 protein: CASSGANNQPQHF; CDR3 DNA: TGTGCCAGCTCAGGGGCGAACAATCAGCCCCAGCATTTT
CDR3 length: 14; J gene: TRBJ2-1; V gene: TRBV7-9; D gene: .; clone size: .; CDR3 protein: CASSFPTGHNEQFF; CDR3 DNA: TGTGCCAGCAGCTTTCCGACAGGTCACAATGAGCAGTTCTTC
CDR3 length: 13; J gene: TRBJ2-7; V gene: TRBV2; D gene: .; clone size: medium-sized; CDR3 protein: CASSPRGGREQYF; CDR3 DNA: TGTGCCAGCAGCCCCCGAGGGGGGCGTGAGCAGTACTTC
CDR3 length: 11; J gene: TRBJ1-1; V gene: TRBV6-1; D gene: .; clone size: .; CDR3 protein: CASIYEVEAFF; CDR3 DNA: TGTGCCAGCATTTACGAGGTGGAAGCTTTCTTT
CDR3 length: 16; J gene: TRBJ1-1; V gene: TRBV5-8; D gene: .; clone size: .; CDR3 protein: CASSVLYGAFNTEAFF; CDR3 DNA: TGTGCCAGCAGCGTCCTTTACGGGGCTTTTAACACTGAAGCTTTCTTT
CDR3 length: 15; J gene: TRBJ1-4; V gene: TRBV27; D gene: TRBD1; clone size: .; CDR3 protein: CASSSGTGRNEKLFF; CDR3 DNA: TGTGCCAGCAGTTCGGGGACAGGGAGAAATGAAAAACTGTTTTTT
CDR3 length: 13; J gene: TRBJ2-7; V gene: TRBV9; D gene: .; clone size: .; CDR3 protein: CASSETGSDEQYF; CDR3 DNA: TGTGCCAGCAGTGAAACAGGGAGCGACGAGCAGTACTTC
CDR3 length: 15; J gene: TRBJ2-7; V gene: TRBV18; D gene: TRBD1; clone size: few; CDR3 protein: CASSPRDRPLYDQYF; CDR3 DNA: TGTGCCAGCTCACCCCGGGACAGACCCCTCTACGATCAGTACTTC
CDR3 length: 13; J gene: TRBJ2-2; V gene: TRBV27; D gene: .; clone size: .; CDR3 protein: CASSYPNTGELFF; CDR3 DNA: TGTGCCAGCAGTTACCCGAACACCGGGGAGCTGTTTTTT
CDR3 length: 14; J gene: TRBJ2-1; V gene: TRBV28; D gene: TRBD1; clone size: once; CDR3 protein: CASSSAGTGNEQFF; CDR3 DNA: TGTGCCAGCAGTTCAGCCGGGACAGGGAATGAGCAGTTCTTC
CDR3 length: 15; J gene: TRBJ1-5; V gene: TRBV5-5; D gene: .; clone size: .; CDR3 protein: CASSLGTGFNQPQHF; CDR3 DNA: TGTGCCAGCAGCTTGGGTACAGGGTTCAATCAGCCCCAGCATTTT
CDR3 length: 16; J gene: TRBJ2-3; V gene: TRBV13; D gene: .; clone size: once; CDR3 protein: CASSSVASPSTDTQYF; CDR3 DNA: TGTGCCAGCAGCTCAGTGGCTTCCCCCTCTACAGATACGCAGTATTTT
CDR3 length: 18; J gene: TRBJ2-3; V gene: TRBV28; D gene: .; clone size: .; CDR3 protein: CASSLTFRTSYPTDTQYF; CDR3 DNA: TGTGCCAGCAGCTTGACTTTCCGGACTTCCTACCCCACAGATACGCAGTATTTT
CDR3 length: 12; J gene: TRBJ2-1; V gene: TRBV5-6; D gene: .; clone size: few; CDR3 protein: CASTLGTNEQFF; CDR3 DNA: TGTGCCAGCACCCTAGGAACGAATGAGCAGTTCTTC
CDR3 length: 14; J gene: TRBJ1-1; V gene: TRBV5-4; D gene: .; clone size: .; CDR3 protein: CASSFGGKNTEAFF; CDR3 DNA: TGTGCCAGCAGCTTCGGGGGAAAAAACACTGAAGCTTTCTTT
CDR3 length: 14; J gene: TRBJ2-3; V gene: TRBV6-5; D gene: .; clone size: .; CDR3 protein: CASSLGTYTDTQYF; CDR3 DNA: TGTGCCAGCAGTTTGGGGACATACACAGATACGCAGTATTTT
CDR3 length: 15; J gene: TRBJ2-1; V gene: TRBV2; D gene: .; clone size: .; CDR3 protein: CASSVKMTEYNEQFF; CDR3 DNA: TGTGCCAGCAGCGTTAAAATGACAGAGTACAATGAGCAGTTCTTC
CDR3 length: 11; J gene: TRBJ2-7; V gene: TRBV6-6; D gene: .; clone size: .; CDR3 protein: CASSFSYEQYF; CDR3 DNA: TGTGCCAGCAGTTTTTCTTACGAGCAGTACTTC